This TCR beta chain was found in a study of tumor and adjacent non-tumor tissue in lung cancer (dated by TCRdb to 2017 to 2018). About the full investigation: The cohort included more than nine adenocarcinoma, 2 squamous cell carcinoma and 1 small cell lung cancer patients. TCRbeta CDR3 sequencing was performed on 25 to 30 paired specimens, with one tumor sample and one normal lung sample collected per patient. The 15 enrolled patients, of whom 10 were men and 5 were women, were aged about 30 to 80 years and were diagnosed with TNM stage I to III disease. Using bulk TCRbeta repertoires from around 14 lung cancer patients, the study set lung tumor tissue side by side with matched distant non-tumor lung tissue. Sequencing produced approximately 130 million productive TCRbeta reads in total, an average of around 4.2 million reads per sample. On the study overall, not on this receptor specifically: The methods do not name the sequencing platform or mention unique molecular identifiers. In normal lung, the top 100 clones accounted for a significantly larger cumulative share of the repertoire than in tumor tissue. Significantly higher TCR diversity was found in younger patients, and higher tumor TCR diversity was associated with shorter overall and disease-free survival. Tumor tissue showed significantly greater TCR diversity (inverse Simpson) than normal lung tissue (431.37 vs 166.20, P = 0.0075, Mann-Whitney U test). With only approximately 15 patients in the cohort, the authors noted that larger samples and more detailed clinical data are needed. Peripheral blood was not sequenced, so blood TCRbeta repertoires were not examined in the lung cancer patients of the study.

This clonotype was counted once. The antigen it binds to is not known. There are no base qualities to consult, and no much larger clone falls within one base. Evidence from a single read is weak. RNA was extracted from bulk unsorted tissue and checked for quality with a NanoDrop ND-1000 and an Agilent 2100. All donors had newly diagnosed lung cancer, had not received prior chemotherapy, and were admitted for thoracic surgery in China between August and November 2014. Patients with previous radiotherapy or chemotherapy, or with another concurrent cancer, were excluded from the study. Surgical tissue pieces of about 1-2.2 cm3 were preserved in RNAlater solution and were kept at -80 degrees C until use. To prepare the library, multiplex PCR was applied. Sequenced using an Illumina HiSeq 2500. TCRbeta libraries were constructed through three rounds of nested PCR with primers (Table S4) according to protocols adapted from ARM-PCR. PCR products of 200-500 bp were gel-excised and purified with the QIAquick gel extraction kit before sequencing. Per the original workflow: Trimmomatic was used to clean the reads, FLASH was used to merge the reads into complete CDR3 sequences, and MiTCR was used to assign the reads to V(D)J germline segments. Clonal diversity was computed as the inverse Simpson's index with VDJtools. Productive reads were defined as in-frame sequences without a premature stop codon. Through fastp at Q25 and MiXCR, TCRdb rebuilt clones from the public reads, retaining in-frame beta chains. Rows are combined by CDR3 protein, so each entry shows the most common genes and DNA. TCRdb, not the original authors, processed these V and J calls. Present in this sample are 110,000 or so distinct CDR3 sequences, about 75% of which were seen just once. Of the sample, more than 35% falls within the top ten clones.

The CDR3 sequence holds 15 residues, the cysteine and phenylalanine included. The entry retains the CDR3 DNA only, 45 bases that are in frame from base 1. Deletion took 3 bases off V and 4 bases off J, with a span of 15 bases between the germline ends. CDR1 and CDR2 are read off the germline V gene (reference sequence) as LNHDA and SQIVND. The receptor was isolated from an older woman with non-small cell lung cancer. This chain is built from TRBV19 and TRBJ2-5; the D segment is perhaps TRBD1 or TRBD2, each sharing 5 matched bases. The sequenced sample consisted of lung tumor tissue. The CDR3 in this case is CASSILVGAGETQYF. The nucleotide sequence reads as follows: TGTGCCAGTAGTATTTTGGTCGGGGCCGGAGAGACCCAGTACTTC.